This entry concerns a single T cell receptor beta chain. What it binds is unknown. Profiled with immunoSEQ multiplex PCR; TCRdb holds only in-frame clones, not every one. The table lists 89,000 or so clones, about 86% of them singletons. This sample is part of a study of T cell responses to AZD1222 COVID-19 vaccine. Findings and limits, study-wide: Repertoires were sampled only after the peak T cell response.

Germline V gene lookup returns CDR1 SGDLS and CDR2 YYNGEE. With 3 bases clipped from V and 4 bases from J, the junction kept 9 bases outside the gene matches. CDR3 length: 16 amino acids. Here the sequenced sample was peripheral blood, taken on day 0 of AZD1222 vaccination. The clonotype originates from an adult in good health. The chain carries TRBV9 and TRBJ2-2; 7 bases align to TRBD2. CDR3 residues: CASSETSSGVTGELFF. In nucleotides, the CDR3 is TGTGCCAGCAGCGAGACTAGCTCTGGTGTCACCGGGGAGCTGTTTTTT.